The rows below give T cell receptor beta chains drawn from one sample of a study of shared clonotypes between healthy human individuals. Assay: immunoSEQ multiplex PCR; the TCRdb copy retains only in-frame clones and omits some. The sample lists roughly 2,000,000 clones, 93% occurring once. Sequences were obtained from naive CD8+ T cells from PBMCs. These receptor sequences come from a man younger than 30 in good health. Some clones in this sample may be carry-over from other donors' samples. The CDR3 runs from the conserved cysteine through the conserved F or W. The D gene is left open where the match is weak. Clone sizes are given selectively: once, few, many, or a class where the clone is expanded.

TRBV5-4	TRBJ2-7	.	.	TGTGCCAGCAGCTTGGGCACGACGGCAGGTTGGGGCGAGCAGTACTTC	CASSLGTTAGWGEQYF
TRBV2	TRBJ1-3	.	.	TGTGCCAGCAGGGGAAGTCTCTCTGGAAACACCATATATTTT	CASRGSLSGNTIYF
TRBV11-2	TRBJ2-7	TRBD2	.	TGTGCCAGCAGCTTACTAGGCGGGAGGCGTCCCTACGAGCAGTACTTC	CASSLLGGRRPYEQYF
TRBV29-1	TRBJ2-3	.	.	TGCAGCGGGGAAGGGGGGTACGAGTATTTT	CSGEGGYEYF
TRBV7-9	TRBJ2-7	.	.	TGTGCCAGCAGCTTAGGTCGGAACGAGCAGTACTTC	CASSLGRNEQYF
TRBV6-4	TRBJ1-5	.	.	TGTGCCAGCAGCGGGGGGCAGCGGGACGATCAGCCCCAGCATTTT	CASSGGQRDDQPQHF
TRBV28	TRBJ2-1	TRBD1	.	TGTGCCAGCAGTTTATATCCAGGGACAGGGAGATCCAATGAGCAGTTCTTC	CASSLYPGTGRSNEQFF
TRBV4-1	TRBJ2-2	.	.	TGCGCCAGCAGCCAAGATCTGTCCGTAGGCACCGGGGAGCTGTTTTTT	CASSQDLSVGTGELFF
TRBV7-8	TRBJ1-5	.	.	TGTGCCAGCAGCTTAGGGGCAGGGGACTCGAGTCAGCCCCAGCATTTT	CASSLGAGDSSQPQHF
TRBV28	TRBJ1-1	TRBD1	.	TGTGCCAGCAGTGCGGGACAGGGGGCCTGGGACACTGAAGCTTTCTTT	CASSAGQGAWDTEAFF
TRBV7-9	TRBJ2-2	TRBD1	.	TGTGCCAGCAGTCCGACCGGGACAGCGAACACCGGGGAGCTGTTTTTT	CASSPTGTANTGELFF
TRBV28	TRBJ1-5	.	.	TGTGCCAGCAGTTCCGGCGTTCGTCAGCCCCAGCATTTT	CASSSGVRQPQHF
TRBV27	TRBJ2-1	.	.	TGTGCCAGCGGGGGGGGGCGCTGGGCGGGGGCCTATGAGCAGTTCTTC	CASGGGRWAGAYEQFF
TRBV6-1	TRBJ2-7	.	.	TGTGCCAGCAGTGAAGTGGCAGGGAAATCCTACGAGCAGTACTTC	CASSEVAGKSYEQYF
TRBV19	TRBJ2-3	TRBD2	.	TGTGCCAGTAGTATGTGGGTGGTGGGCGGGAGAGGGACAGATACGCAGTATTTT	CASSMWVVGGRGTDTQYF
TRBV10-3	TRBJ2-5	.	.	TGTGCCATCAGTGAGTCGACGAGGGCAGGTGGGGAGACCCAGTACTTC	CAISESTRAGGETQYF
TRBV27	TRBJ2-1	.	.	TGTGCCAGCACAAGCTCCTACAATGAGCAGTTCTTC	CASTSSYNEQFF
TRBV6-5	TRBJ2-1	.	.	TGTGCCAGCAGATGGGGAGAATCCTTGGCTGAGCAGTTCTTC	CASRWGESLAEQFF
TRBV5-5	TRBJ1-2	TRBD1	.	TGTGCCAGCAGGGCTGACAGGGGACGAGCTAACTATGGCTACACCTTC	CASRADRGRANYGYTF
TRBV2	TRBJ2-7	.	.	TGTGCCAGCAGTCCGGAGGACGGGACGGACGCCTACGAGCAGTACTTC	CASSPEDGTDAYEQYF
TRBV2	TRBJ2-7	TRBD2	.	TGTGCCAGCAGGGCCAATAGCGGGATGAACTACGAGCAGTACTTC	CASRANSGMNYEQYF
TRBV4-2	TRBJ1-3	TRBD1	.	TGTGCCAGCAGCCAACACAGGGGCTCTGGAAACACCATATATTTT	CASSQHRGSGNTIYF
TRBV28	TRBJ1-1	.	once	TGTGCCAGCAGTTTAAAGGCCGGTTTGAACACTGAAGCTTTCTTT	CASSLKAGLNTEAFF
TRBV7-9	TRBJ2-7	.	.	TGTGCCAGCAGCCCGAAGGGGGGGAGTGACAGGGACCCCTACGAGCAGTACTTC	CASSPKGGSDRDPYEQYF
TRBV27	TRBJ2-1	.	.	TGTGCCAGCACCCAAGGGGGGGCGAGTGAGCAGTTCTTC	CASTQGGASEQFF
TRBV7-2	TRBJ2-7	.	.	TGTGCCAGCAGCTTTGGGGCGGTCAGTGTAACCTACGAGCAGTACTTC	CASSFGAVSVTYEQYF